Detailed here is one T cell receptor (beta chain). What it recognizes is unknown. The sample comes from a study of molecular identifiers for immune sequencing clone quantification. Study background: Replicates involved a five-way split of RNA from approximately 20,000 or 100,000 naive CD8 cells, with sequencing of four.

Germline V CDR1 and CDR2: SGHVS, FNYEAQ. V was shortened by 2 bases and J by 7 bases, with 11 bases between the two germline ends. The CDR3 totals 13 residues. Sorted naive CD8 T cells were those defined as CD8+CD4-CCR7+CD45RA+. Study-wide results and caveats: In cases of identical TCR molecules sharing a barcode, highly expanded clone sizes could be underestimated.

Bulk TCR library preparation followed previously described methods with listed TCR primers. TCRdb called the PCR reads again in MiXCR, with one record for every CDR3 protein. The table shows under 350,000 distinct CDR3 sequences, with 24% occurring only once. The sample comprised naive CD8+ T cells from blood, with Jurkat cell RNA spiked in. The subset is: FACS-sorted CD8+CD4-CCR7+CD45RA+ naive T cells. This sequence joins TRBV7-6 and TRBJ1-1, with a weak D call TRBD1 (6 bases). The sequence derives from a human donor in good health. Some libraries in this study had Jurkat cell RNA spiked in. The CDR3 spells CASSLQTGNEAFF. The CDR3 bases are TGTGCCAGCAGCTTACAGACAGGCAATGAAGCTTTCTTT.